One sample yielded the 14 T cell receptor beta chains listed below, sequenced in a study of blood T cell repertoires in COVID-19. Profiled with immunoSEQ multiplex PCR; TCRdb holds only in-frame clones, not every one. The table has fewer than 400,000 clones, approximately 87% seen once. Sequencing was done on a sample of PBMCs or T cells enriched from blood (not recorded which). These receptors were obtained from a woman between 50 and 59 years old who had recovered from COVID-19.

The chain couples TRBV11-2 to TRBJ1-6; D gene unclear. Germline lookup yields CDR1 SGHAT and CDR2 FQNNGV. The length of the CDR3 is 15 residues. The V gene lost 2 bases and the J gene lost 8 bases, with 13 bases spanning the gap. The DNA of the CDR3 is TGTGCCAGCAGCTTAATTTCTCCGGGAGATTCACCCCTCCACTTT. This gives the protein CASSLISPGDSPLHF.

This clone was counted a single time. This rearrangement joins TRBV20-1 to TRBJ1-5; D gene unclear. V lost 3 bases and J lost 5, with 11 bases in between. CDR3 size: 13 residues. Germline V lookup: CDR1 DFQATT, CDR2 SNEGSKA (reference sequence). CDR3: CSASPRNDQPQHF. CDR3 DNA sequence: TGCAGTGCTAGTCCCAGGAACGATCAGCCCCAGCATTTT.

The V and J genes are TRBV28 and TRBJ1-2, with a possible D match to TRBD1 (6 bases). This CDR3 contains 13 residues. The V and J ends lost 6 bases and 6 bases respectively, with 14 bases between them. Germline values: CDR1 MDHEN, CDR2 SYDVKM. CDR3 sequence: CASSPQDRNGYTF. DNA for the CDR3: TGTGCCAGCAGCCCCCAGGACAGAAATGGCTACACCTTC.

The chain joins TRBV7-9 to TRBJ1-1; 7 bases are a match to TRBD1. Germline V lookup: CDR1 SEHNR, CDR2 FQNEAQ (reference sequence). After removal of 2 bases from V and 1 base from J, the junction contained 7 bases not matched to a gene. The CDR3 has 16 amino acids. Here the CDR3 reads CASSLPTGAPNTEAFF. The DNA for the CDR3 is TGTGCCAGCAGCTTACCCACAGGGGCTCCGAACACTGAAGCTTTCTTT.

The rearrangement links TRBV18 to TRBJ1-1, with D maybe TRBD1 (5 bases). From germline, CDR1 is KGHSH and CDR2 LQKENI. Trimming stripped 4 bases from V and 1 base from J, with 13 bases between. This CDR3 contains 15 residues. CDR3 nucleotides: TGTGCCAGCTCACAGAGCAGGGCGCCGAACACTGAAGCTTTCTTT. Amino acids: CASSQSRAPNTEAFF.

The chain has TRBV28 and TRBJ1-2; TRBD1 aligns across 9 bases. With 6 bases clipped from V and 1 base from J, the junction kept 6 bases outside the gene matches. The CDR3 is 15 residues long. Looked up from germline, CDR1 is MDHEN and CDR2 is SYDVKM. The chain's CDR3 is CASRSGTGSNYGYTF. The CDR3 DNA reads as TGTGCCAGCAGGTCCGGGACAGGGAGTAACTATGGCTACACCTTC.

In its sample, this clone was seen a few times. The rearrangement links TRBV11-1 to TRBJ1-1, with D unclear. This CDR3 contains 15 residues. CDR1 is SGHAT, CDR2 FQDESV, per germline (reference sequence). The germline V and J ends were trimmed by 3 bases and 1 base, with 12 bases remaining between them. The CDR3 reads CASSFDPRENTEAFF. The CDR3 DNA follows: TGTGCCAGCAGCTTTGATCCGAGGGAGAACACTGAAGCTTTCTTT. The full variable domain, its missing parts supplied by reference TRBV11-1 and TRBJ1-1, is EAEVAQSPRYKITEKSQAVAFWCDPISGHATLYWYRQILGQGPELLVQFQDESVVDDSQLPKDRFSAERLKGVDSTLKIQPAELGDSAMYLCASSFDPRENTEAFFGQGTRLTVV.

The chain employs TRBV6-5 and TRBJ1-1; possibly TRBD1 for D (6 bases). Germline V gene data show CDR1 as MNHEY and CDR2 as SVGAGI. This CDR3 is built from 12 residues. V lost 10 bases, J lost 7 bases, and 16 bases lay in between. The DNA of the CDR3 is TGTGCCACCCACAGGGCGTTAGGTGAAGCTTTCTTT. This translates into CATHRALGEAFF.

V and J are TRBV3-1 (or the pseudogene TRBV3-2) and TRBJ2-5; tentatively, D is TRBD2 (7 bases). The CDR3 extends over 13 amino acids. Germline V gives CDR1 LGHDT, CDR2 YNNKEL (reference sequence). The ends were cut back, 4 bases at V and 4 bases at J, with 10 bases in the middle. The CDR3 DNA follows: TGTGCCAGCAGCCGGGGGGGCGGAGAGACCCAGTACTTC. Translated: CASSRGGGETQYF.

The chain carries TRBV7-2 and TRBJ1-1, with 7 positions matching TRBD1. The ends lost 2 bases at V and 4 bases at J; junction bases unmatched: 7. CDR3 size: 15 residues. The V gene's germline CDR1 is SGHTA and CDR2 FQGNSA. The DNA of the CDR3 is TGTGCCAGCAGCTTAAAGACAGGGCTCAGCACTGAAGCTTTCTTT. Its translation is CASSLKTGLSTEAFF.

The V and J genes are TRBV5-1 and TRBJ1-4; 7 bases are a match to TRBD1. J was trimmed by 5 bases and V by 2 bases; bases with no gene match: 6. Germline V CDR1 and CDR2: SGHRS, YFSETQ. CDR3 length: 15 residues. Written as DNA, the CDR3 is TGCGCCAGCAGCTTCCGGGACAGCCTAAATGAAAAACTGTTTTTT. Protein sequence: CASSFRDSLNEKLFF.

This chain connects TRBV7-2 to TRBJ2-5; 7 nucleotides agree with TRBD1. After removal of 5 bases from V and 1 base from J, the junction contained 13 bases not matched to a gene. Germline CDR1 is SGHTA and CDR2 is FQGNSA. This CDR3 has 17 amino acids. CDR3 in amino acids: CASSHGPLRGPQETQYF. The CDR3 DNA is TGTGCCAGCAGCCACGGACCTCTGAGGGGGCCCCAAGAGACCCAGTACTTC.

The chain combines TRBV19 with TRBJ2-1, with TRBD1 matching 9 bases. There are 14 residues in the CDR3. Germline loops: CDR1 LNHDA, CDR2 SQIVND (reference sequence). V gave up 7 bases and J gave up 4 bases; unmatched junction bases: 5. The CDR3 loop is CASKQGTGYNEQFF. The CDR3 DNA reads TGTGCCAGTAAACAGGGGACAGGGTACAATGAGCAGTTCTTC.

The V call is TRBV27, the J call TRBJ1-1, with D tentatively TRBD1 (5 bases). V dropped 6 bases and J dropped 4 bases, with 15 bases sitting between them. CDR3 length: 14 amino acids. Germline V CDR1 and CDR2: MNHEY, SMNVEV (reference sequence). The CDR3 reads CASSRVGGGTEAFF. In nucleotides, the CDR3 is TGTGCCAGCAGCCGTGTTGGGGGAGGCACTGAAGCTTTCTTT.